What follows are 24 T cell receptor beta chains derived from one specimen sequenced in a study of T cell responses to AZD1222 COVID-19 vaccine. The method was immunoSEQ multiplex PCR; TCRdb's version includes in-frame clones alone and lacks a portion of them. There are 150,000 to 200,000 clones in the sample; roughly 94% occur only once, and approximately 0.58% lies in the top ten. The sample consisted of peripheral blood, taken on day 0 of AZD1222 vaccination. The receptors were gathered from an adult in good health.

V and J are TRBV7-9 and TRBJ2-2; possibly TRBD2 for D (5 bases). Germline-derived CDR1 and CDR2 are SEHNR and FQNEAQ (reference sequence). This CDR3 has 18 amino acids. The V gene lost 1 base and the J gene lost 2 bases, with 17 bases spanning the gap. The CDR3 DNA reads as TGTGCCAGCAGCTTAGGTGGGCTAGCCGTGATCAACACCGGGGAGCTGTTTTTT. Protein: CASSLGGLAVINTGELFF.

V and J are TRBV7-2 and TRBJ1-5; TRBD1 aligns across 7 bases. Germline-derived CDR1 and CDR2 are SGHTA and FQGNSA. The CDR3 covers 14 residues. J was trimmed by 7 bases and V by 4 bases; bases with no gene match: 7. CDR3 coding DNA: TGTGCCAGCAGCTACGACAGGGCAGGACAGCCCCAGCATTTT. Translating gives CASSYDRAGQPQHF.

This clone was observed once. V gene TRBV28 combines with J gene TRBJ1-4; perhaps TRBD1 as D (5 bases). The length of the CDR3 is 16 residues. With 3 bases removed from V and 10 bases from J, the gap between germline ends came to 21 bases. From germline, CDR1 is MDHEN and CDR2 SYDVKM. The CDR3 here is CASSFPSRDFWGKLFF. In nucleotides, the CDR3 is TGTGCCAGCAGTTTCCCTTCCAGGGATTTCTGGGGAAAACTGTTTTTT. The whole variable domain, filled in from reference TRBV28 and TRBJ1-4, reads DVKVTQSSRYLVKRTGEKVFLECVQDMDHENMFWYRQDPGLGLRLIYFSYDVKMKEKGDIPEGYSVSREKKERFSLILESASTNQTSMYLCASSFPSRDFWGKLFFGSGTQLSVL.

The CDR3 spells CASSASEREGTGELFF. Written as DNA, the CDR3 is TGTGCCAGCAGCGCGAGCGAGCGGGAGGGAACCGGGGAGCTGTTTTTT. The chain is built from TRBV9 and TRBJ2-2; TRBD2 matches at 10 bases. J gave up 5 bases and V 3 bases, and 7 bases lay outside the gene matches. Germline V gene data show CDR1 as SGDLS and CDR2 as YYNGEE. The CDR3 is 16 amino acids.

This chain joins TRBV6-1 and TRBJ2-4; TRBD1 matches 8 bases. Germline lookup yields CDR1 MNHNS and CDR2 SASEGT. The CDR3 totals 18 residues. V shed 3 bases and J 9 bases; nucleotides not matched to a gene: 19. The CDR3 region has the DNA TGTGCCAGCAGTGATACAGGACAGGGTTTAATGGGCTGGGCCATTCAGTACTTC. Its protein product is CASSDTGQGLMGWAIQYF.

The V call is TRBV11-2, the J call TRBJ1-5, with a possible D match to TRBD1 (6 bases). Per germline, CDR1 SGHAT and CDR2 FQNNGV. This CDR3 is 14 amino acids long. Between the trimmed V and J ends, which lost 5 bases and 7 bases, there was a span of 15 bases. For the CDR3, the DNA is TGTGCCAGCAGCCTGAACAGGGTTGGGCAGCCCCAGCATTTT. It encodes CASSLNRVGQPQHF.

The rearrangement joins TRBV15 to TRBJ2-1; 13 bases are shared with TRBD2. After removal of 4 bases from V and 2 bases from J, the junction contained 5 bases not matched to a gene. Germline loops: CDR1 LNHNV, CDR2 YYDKDF (reference sequence). The CDR3 is made up of 17 amino acids. CDR3 residues: CATSKTSGRNTYNEQFF. Written as DNA, the CDR3 is TGTGCCACCAGCAAGACTAGCGGGAGGAACACCTACAATGAGCAGTTCTTC.

The chain recombines TRBV19 with TRBJ1-6; D is possibly TRBD1 (5 bases). The V end was cut by 3 bases, the J end by 8 bases, with 14 bases between. Germline V gene lookup returns CDR1 LNHDA and CDR2 SQIVND (reference sequence). This CDR3 is built from 15 residues. The CDR3 loop reads CASSIPGGLHSPLHF. Written as DNA, the CDR3 is TGTGCCAGTAGTATCCCCGGGGGTTTACATTCACCCCTCCACTTT.

This clone came up once. CDR3: CAAGQFEAFF. The DNA of the CDR3 is TGTGCCGCGGGACAGTTTGAAGCTTTCTTT. The V and J genes are TRBV10-3 and TRBJ1-1; 7 bases map to TRBD1. CDR3 length equals 10 residues. The germline V gene has CDR1 ENHRY and CDR2 SYGVKD. J was trimmed by 7 bases and V by 11 bases; bases with no gene match: 4.

The CDR3 here is CACNRVTEAFF. CDR3 bases: TGTGCCTGTAACAGGGTCACTGAAGCTTTCTTT. The genes are TRBV30 and TRBJ1-1; D possibly corresponds to TRBD1 (6 bases). Trimming left V 6 bases short and J 4 bases short, with 9 bases between. The germline V gene encodes CDR1 GTSNPN and CDR2 SVGIG (reference sequence). The CDR3 consists of 11 residues.

The rearrangement links TRBV4-1 to TRBJ2-3; unclear D gene. Per the germline V gene, CDR1 is MGHRA and CDR2 is YSYEKL. The CDR3 loop spans 12 amino acids. The V and J ends lost 4 bases and 6 bases respectively, with 8 bases between them. The CDR3 DNA follows: TGCGCCAGCAGCCTTGGCGAGGATACGCAGTATTTT. Translating it yields CASSLGEDTQYF.

This clone is a singleton in its sample. V and J are TRBV5-1 and TRBJ1-4; 7 nucleotides align to TRBD1. Germline CDR1 reads SGHRS; CDR2 reads YFSETQ. V lost 5 bases and J lost 0; bases outside the gene matches: 7. This CDR3 has 16 residues. This chain's CDR3 is CASSLRGQATNEKLFF. CDR3 sequence (DNA): TGCGCCAGCAGTTTGCGAGGACAGGCAACTAATGAAAAACTGTTTTTT.

The chain uses TRBV7-6 and TRBJ2-1, with a tentative D call TRBD2 (6 bases). The CDR3 consists of 15 residues. The germline V and J ends were trimmed by 3 bases and 7 bases, with 16 bases remaining between them. Germline CDR1 and CDR2: SGHVS and FNYEAQ. The CDR3 here is CASSFDPGVLNEQFF. CDR3 nucleotides: TGTGCCAGCAGCTTTGATCCGGGGGTGTTAAATGAGCAGTTCTTC.

The rearrangement links TRBV28 to TRBJ1-5; TRBD1 might be the D (5 bases). V was shortened by 2 bases and J by 2 bases, with 7 bases between the two germline ends. This CDR3 comprises 14 residues. Germline V gene sequence: CDR1 MDHEN, CDR2 SYDVKM. The CDR3 DNA follows: TGTGCCAGCAGTTTAACACAGGGCAATCAGCCCCAGCATTTT. Translation: CASSLTQGNQPQHF. The whole variable domain, filled in from reference TRBV28 and TRBJ1-5, reads DVKVTQSSRYLVKRTGEKVFLECVQDMDHENMFWYRQDPGLGLRLIYFSYDVKMKEKGDIPEGYSVSREKKERFSLILESASTNQTSMYLCASSLTQGNQPQHFGDGTRLSIL.

A few counts support this clone. This sequence joins TRBV10-3 and TRBJ1-3, with 7 bases aligning to TRBD1. Trimming cost V 8 bases and J 0 bases; bases outside gene matches: 10. Germline assignment: CDR1 ENHRY and CDR2 SYGVKD. The CDR3 contains 16 residues. CDR3 amino acids: CAIQQTPGGSGNTIYF. CDR3 nucleotide sequence: TGTGCCATCCAACAGACCCCAGGGGGCTCTGGAAACACCATATATTTT.

This clone was counted once. The chain combines TRBV28 with TRBJ1-1, with 8 nucleotides matching TRBD1. This CDR3 has 15 amino acids. The ends lost 4 bases at V and 0 bases at J; junction bases unmatched: 4. Per germline, CDR1 MDHEN and CDR2 SYDVKM. CDR3 nucleotide sequence: TGTGCCAGCAGTTACGCGGGACAGGTGAACACTGAAGCTTTCTTT. It codes for CASSYAGQVNTEAFF.

The J gene is TRBJ2-7, the V gene TRBV28; TRBD1 might be the D (5 bases). CDR1 and CDR2 (germline): MDHEN, SYDVKM. Between the trimmed V and J ends, which lost 6 bases and 3 bases, there was a span of 18 bases. The CDR3 totals 15 residues. This CDR3 reads CASSSPTIQGYEQYF. DNA for the CDR3: TGTGCCAGCAGCTCCCCAACAATTCAGGGCTACGAGCAGTACTTC.

This chain joins TRBV5-4 and TRBJ2-7; D could derive from TRBD1 or TRBD2 (5 bases each). CDR1 and CDR2 (germline): SGHNT, YYREEE (reference sequence). The CDR3 is 16 amino acids. V lost 3 bases to trimming and J lost 2 bases, with 18 bases between them. CDR3 protein: CASSWGRGVDAYEQYF. Written as DNA, the CDR3 is TGTGCCAGCAGCTGGGGCCGAGGGGTCGACGCCTACGAGCAGTACTTC.

The CDR3 DNA follows: TGTGCCAGCAGTTCCGGGGGGTTGGCTGGAAACACCATATATTTT. It codes for CASSSGGLAGNTIYF. The chain is built from TRBV28 and TRBJ1-3; TRBD1 is a possible D gene (5 bases). Germline-derived CDR1 and CDR2 are MDHEN and SYDVKM. The CDR3 has 15 residues. Trimming took off 4 bases at V and 2 bases at J, with 12 bases between the two ends.

CDR3 nucleotides: TGTGCCAGCAGCAAGCCTAGGGCGGGAGGAGACGATGAGCAGTTCTTC. It yields the protein CASSKPRAGGDDEQFF. The chain joins TRBV5-5 to TRBJ2-1; 8 nucleotides align to TRBD2. CDR1 is SGHKS, CDR2 YYEKEE, per germline (reference sequence). The J segment lost 8 bases and the V segment lost 4 bases, leaving 14 bases of the junction unmatched. The CDR3 consists of 16 residues.

This clone was seen a handful of times. Other DNA sequences of this sample code for an identical CDR3. This chain joins TRBV19 and TRBJ1-2; TRBD1 matches at 7 bases. This CDR3 has 14 amino acids. Trimming removed 1 base from V and 2 bases from J; junction bases left unmatched: 1. Germline assignment: CDR1 LNHDA and CDR2 SQIVND (reference sequence). The CDR3 DNA follows: TGTGCCAGTAGTATAGGACAGGGCAACTATGGCTACACCTTC. Translated, it gives CASSIGQGNYGYTF. Filled out from reference TRBV19 and TRBJ1-2, the complete variable domain reads DGGITQSPKYLFRKEGQNVTLSCEQNLNHDAMYWYRQDPGQGLRLIYYSQIVNDFQKGDIAEGYSVSREKKESFPLTVTSAQKNPTAFYLCASSIGQGNYGYTFGSGTRLTVV.

The chain links TRBV3-1 (or the pseudogene TRBV3-2) to TRBJ1-6; the D gene is possibly TRBD1 (6 bases). Trimming pared 1 base from V and 10 bases from J, leaving 20 bases between. The germline gives CDR1 LGHDT, CDR2 YNNKEL (reference sequence). The CDR3 runs 17 residues. The CDR3 DNA sequence: TGTGCCAGCAGCCAAGGCCAGGGGATTCTAGCTGGGTCACCCCTCCACTTT. Protein sequence: CASSQGQGILAGSPLHF.

This chain links TRBV25-1 with TRBJ2-5; D perhaps matches TRBD2 (6 bases). V was trimmed by 3 bases and J by 5 bases, leaving 13 bases between them. CDR1 is MGHDK, CDR2 SYGVNS, per germline. This CDR3 is 14 amino acids long. The chain's CDR3 is CASSEILSGETQYF. The CDR3 DNA reads as TGTGCCAGCAGTGAGATATTAAGCGGGGAGACCCAGTACTTC.

CDR3 loop: CASSAPTGHGYTF. The DNA for the CDR3 is TGTGCCAGCAGCGCACCAACAGGGCATGGCTACACCTTC. The chain combines TRBV9 with TRBJ1-2; tentatively, D is TRBD1 (6 bases). Germline lookup yields CDR1 SGDLS and CDR2 YYNGEE. V was cut by 3 bases and J by 6 bases, with 12 bases left in between. The CDR3 is made up of 13 amino acids.